These 16 T cell receptor beta chains share one sample of origin, sequenced in a study of T-cell memory formation after mild COVID-19. MiXCR, applied by TCRdb to the 5' RACE reads, yields one record per CDR3 protein. The sample contains about 90,000 distinct CDR3 sequences, over 12% of which appear only once. The sequencing sample was made of PBMCs or a T cell subset sorted from them (not recorded which). These receptor sequences come from a man aged 18 to 30 who had mild COVID-19 (a few samples of this study predate the infection). Cell type and time point are not known.

V is TRBV9 and J is TRBJ1-6, with D perhaps TRBD1 (6 bases). The germline gives CDR1 SGDLS, CDR2 YYNGEE. CDR3 size: 13 residues. Trimming took off 6 bases at V and 11 bases at J, with 15 bases between the two ends. This CDR3 is CASTITGSTPLHF. In DNA form, the CDR3 reads TGTGCCAGCACTATTACAGGGTCTACACCCCTCCACTTT.

The chain has TRBV7-8 and TRBJ2-7, with a possible D match to TRBD2 (7 bases). CDR1 is SGHVS, CDR2 FQNEAQ, per germline. The CDR3 loop spans 16 amino acids. Trimming cost V 2 bases and J 4 bases, with 18 bases left between them. The CDR3 region has the DNA TGTGCCAGCAGCTTATTCGGGGGGCCCGAGTTGTACGAGCAGTACGTC. It translates to CASSLFGGPELYEQYV.

The chain recombines TRBV3-1 with TRBJ2-7; D could derive from TRBD1 or TRBD2 (6 bases each). This CDR3 contains 12 residues. With 7 bases removed from V and 9 bases from J, the gap between germline ends came to 16 bases. CDR1 and CDR2 (germline): LGHDT, YNNKEL (reference sequence). The CDR3 is CASTDGGAGQYF. For the CDR3, the DNA is TGTGCCAGCACCGACGGGGGCGCTGGGCAGTACTTC.

This sequence joins TRBV4-3 and TRBJ1-2; a weak D match, TRBD1 (6 bases). The CDR3 runs 14 residues. From germline, CDR1 is LGHNA and CDR2 YSLEER. Trimming removed 0 bases at V and 4 bases at J, with 9 bases between. CDR3 DNA: TGCGCCAGCAGCCAAGAGGGGGGCACCTATGGCTACACCTTC. Translating gives CASSQEGGTYGYTF.

This clonotype was counted between two and nine times. The rearrangement links TRBV20-1 to TRBJ1-1; 10 nucleotides agree with TRBD1. This CDR3 spans 15 amino acids. Unmatched junction bases numbered 2, after V lost 0 bases and J lost 1 base. Germline CDR1 and CDR2: DFQATT and SNEGSKA (reference sequence). CDR3 nucleotide sequence: TGCAGTGCTAGAGATTGGGACAGGGGGAACACTGAAGCTTTCTTT. It translates to CSARDWDRGNTEAFF.

The V and J genes are TRBV9 and TRBJ2-1; D may be TRBD2 (5 bases). Germline CDR1 SGDLS, CDR2 YYNGEE. CDR3 size: 19 residues. The V gene lost 0 bases and the J gene lost 0 bases, with 19 bases spanning the gap. In DNA, the CDR3 is TGTGCCAGCAGCGTAGAAGGGAGCGAGAGATTGAGCTCCTACAATGAGCAGTTCTTC. Protein product: CASSVEGSERLSSYNEQFF.

The DNA of the CDR3 is TGTGCCTCCCGCCTGGCAGGGGGACAGACTGAAGCTTTCTTT. This translates into CASRLAGGQTEAFF. V usage is TRBV7-9 and J usage is TRBJ1-1, with TRBD1 matching over 7 bases. Germline CDR1 reads SEHNR; CDR2 reads FQNEAQ (reference sequence). V shed 11 bases and J 5 bases; nucleotides not matched to a gene: 14. The CDR3 contains 14 residues.

A few counts support this clonotype. J is TRBJ2-7 and V is TRBV15; D gene unclear. Trimming pared 1 base from V and 2 bases from J, leaving 6 bases between. Germline values: CDR1 LNHNV, CDR2 YYDKDF (reference sequence). The CDR3 loop spans 13 amino acids. The CDR3 sequence: CATSRGPAYEQYV. The CDR3 DNA follows: TGTGCCACCAGCAGAGGACCAGCCTACGAGCAGTACGTC.

V is TRBV7-2 and J is TRBJ2-7; D call uncertain. This CDR3 contains 13 residues. CDR1 and CDR2 from the germline V gene are SGHTA and FQGNSA. V lost 5 bases, J lost 5 bases, and 13 bases lay in between. CDR3 sequence reads: CASSPYPPDEQYF. The DNA for the CDR3 is TGTGCCAGCAGCCCCTATCCTCCGGACGAGCAGTACTTC.

This clonotype was counted only a few times. The chain employs TRBV14 and TRBJ2-7; D gene uncertain. V was clipped by 5 bases and J by 2 bases, with 7 bases between them. Germline V gene sequence: CDR1 SGHDN, CDR2 FVKESK. This CDR3 spans 12 amino acids. Here the CDR3 DNA reads TGTGCCAGCAGCATCGACCCCTACGAGCAGTACTTC. Protein: CASSIDPYEQYF.

This clonotype turned up a few times. The V call is TRBV4-3, the J call TRBJ1-2, with 8 bases fitting TRBD1. CDR1 is LGHNA, CDR2 YSLEER, per germline. CDR3 length equals 15 residues. J lost 4 bases, V lost 2 bases, and 6 bases had no gene match. The CDR3 spells CASSQNRGYGYGYTF. The CDR3 nucleotides are TGCGCCAGCAGCCAAAACAGGGGGTACGGCTATGGCTACACCTTC.

A few counts support this clonotype. The chain combines TRBV7-2 with TRBJ2-5; 9 bases are a match to TRBD1. V lost 4 bases to trimming and J lost 5 bases; unmatched junction nucleotides: 8. The germline V gene encodes CDR1 SGHTA and CDR2 FQGNSA. The CDR3 totals 15 residues. The CDR3 DNA sequence: TGTGCCAGCAGCTCGCCGGGACAGGGAGTGGAGACCCAGTACTTC. Translated: CASSSPGQGVETQYF.

At least ten counts were recorded for this clonotype. The genes are TRBV5-1 and TRBJ2-3, with 9 bases lining up with TRBD2. The V gene's germline CDR1 is SGHRS and CDR2 YFSETQ. CDR3 length: 16 residues. J was trimmed by 5 bases and V by 2 bases; bases with no gene match: 9. The CDR3, as DNA: TGCGCCAGCAGCTTCCCCCCTAGCGGGGAGTTAGATACGCAGTATTTT. Encoded protein: CASSFPPSGELDTQYF.

This clonotype occurred many times. The rearrangement links TRBV7-6 to TRBJ2-3; 7 bases map to TRBD2. Germline values: CDR1 SGHVS, CDR2 FNYEAQ. The CDR3 totals 16 residues. V dropped 4 bases and J dropped 0; count of bases not matched to a gene: 7. The CDR3 coding sequence is TGTGCCAGCAGCTCCTATTCGCGGGGGAGCACAGATACGCAGTATTTT. The encoded protein is CASSSYSRGSTDTQYF. Filled out from reference TRBV7-6 and TRBJ2-3, the complete variable domain reads GAGVSQSPRYKVTKRGQDVALRCDPISGHVSLYWYRQALGQGPEFLTYFNYEAQQDKSGLPNDRFSAERPEGSISTLTIQRTEQRDSAMYRCASSSYSRGSTDTQYFGPGTRLTVL.

The chain recombines TRBV18 with TRBJ1-1; D uncertain. The germline V gene encodes CDR1 KGHSH and CDR2 LQKENI. V dropped 3 bases and J dropped 1 base, with 18 bases sitting between them. CDR3 length equals 17 residues. CDR3 nucleotide sequence: TGTGCCAGCTCACCGACCCCGGGTGATCGGGCGAACACTGAAGCTTTCTTT. This encodes CASSPTPGDRANTEAFF.

This clonotype was counted a few times. The chain joins TRBV4-3 to TRBJ1-6, with 8 bases identical to TRBD1. The V gene's germline CDR1 is LGHNA and CDR2 YSLEER. V was pared by 0 bases and J by 6 bases, with 22 bases of the junction left unmatched. There are 22 residues in the CDR3. The CDR3, as DNA: TGCGCCAGCAGCCAAGACCTTATCAGCCCACCGGTGCTCAGGGGGCGTAATTCACCCCTCCACTTT. Its translation is CASSQDLISPPVLRGRNSPLHF.